Sequencing of this T cell receptor (beta chain) was carried out in a study of T-cell reconstitution after alpha-beta-depleted transplantation in children. Study-level points and caveats: Surviving recipient T cells and thymic progenitors produced the high day-60 TCRbeta diversity seen in some patients. Expanded graft clones, several hundred of them, were reportedly the source of alpha-beta T cells about two months after transplant.

About this clonotype: Its antigen is unknown. No conserved phenylalanine or tryptophan is present at the end of the CDR3, so a read error is the likely explanation.

CDR3 size: 16 residues. The V gene's germline CDR1 is MNHEY and CDR2 SVGAGI. Trimming removed 0 bases at V and 10 bases at J, with 19 bases between. For TCRbeta, the library was prepared with unique molecular identifiers. TCRdb re-derived calls from the PCR reads in MiXCR, one entry per CDR3 protein. The data show about 510,000 distinct CDR3 sequences, with roughly an eighth seen just once and 14% held by the top ten. This sequence joins TRBV6-5 and TRBJ2-1, with D possibly being TRBD2 (7 bases). The clonotype was recovered from a female patient between 2 and 15 years old who had a stem cell transplant for aplastic anemia, so the T cells may come from the graft donor. The sequenced sample was PBMCs, mostly from graft donor cells, obtained 180 days after TCRalphabeta/CD19-depleted stem cell transplant. The CDR3 coding sequence is TGTGCCAGCAGTTACTCAGGGGGAGGGCCGATAGGGGAGCAGTTCCTC. As protein: CASSYSGGGPIGEQFL.